Presented here are 24 T cell receptor beta chains from one specimen sequenced in a study of cytomegalovirus exposure and HLA in healthy donors. Primers for the PCR totalled 60 Vbeta and 13 Jbeta. Measured with immunoSEQ multiplex PCR; TCRdb has only the in-frame clones, and not every one. The data show about 120,000 clones, roughly three quarters seen once. Input material: PBMCs. The receptors originated from a woman aged 40-49 years in good health and CMV-seropositive.

The V call is TRBV2, the J call TRBJ2-5; 9 bases line up with TRBD2. Germline values: CDR1 SNHLY, CDR2 FYNNEI. This CDR3 is 15 amino acids long. The V segment lost 4 bases and the J segment 0 bases; nucleotides outside the gene matches: 3. DNA for the CDR3: TGTGCCAGCAGTGTGTCTAGCGGGGACCAAGAGACCCAGTACTTC. Its protein is CASSVSSGDQETQYF.

The chain combines TRBV30 with TRBJ1-5, with D possibly matching TRBD1 (6 bases). This CDR3 contains 12 residues. Trimming removed 2 bases from V and 10 bases from J, with 12 bases in between. The germline gives CDR1 GTSNPN, CDR2 SVGIG (reference sequence). This CDR3 reads CAWSPLGGPQHF. DNA of the CDR3: TGTGCCTGGAGTCCATTAGGGGGTCCCCAGCATTTT. The full variable domain, its missing parts supplied by reference TRBV30 and TRBJ1-5, is SQTIHQWPATLVQPVGSPLSLECTVEGTSNPNLYWYRQAAGRGLQLLFYSVGIGQISSEVPQNLSASRPQDRQFILSSKKLLLSDSGFYLCAWSPLGGPQHFGDGTRLSIL.

The V call is TRBV5-1, the J call TRBJ1-5, with D perhaps TRBD1 (5 bases). V gave up 4 bases and J gave up 4 bases, with 12 bases separating them. The CDR3 is made up of 14 amino acids. From germline, CDR1 is SGHRS and CDR2 YFSETQ. For the CDR3, the DNA is TGCGCCAGCAGCCCGCTGGGGGGTAATCAGCCCCAGCATTTT. Residues: CASSPLGGNQPQHF.

The gene calls are TRBV15 and TRBJ1-2; D unclear. Germline V CDR1 and CDR2: LNHNV, YYDKDF (reference sequence). The V and J ends lost 0 bases and 7 bases respectively, with 15 bases between them. The CDR3 extends over 15 amino acids. Written as DNA, the CDR3 is TGTGCCACCAGCAGAGATAATGCAGGCGCCCGTGGCTACACCTTC. It encodes CATSRDNAGARGYTF.

This chain uses TRBV5-1 with TRBJ2-7, with 11 bases identical to TRBD1. This CDR3 is 18 amino acids long. The junction had 14 bases not matched to a gene; V was cut back by 2 bases and J by 4 bases. Per germline, CDR1 SGHRS and CDR2 YFSETQ. The CDR3 region has the DNA TGCGCCAGCAGCTTACCGGGACAGGGGGGAGGAAACAGGTACGAGCAGTACTTC. It encodes CASSLPGQGGGNRYEQYF.

CDR3 DNA: TGTGCCAGCAGCTTGGCTTCGACAGGTGTTAATTCACCCCTCCACTTT. This codes for CASSLASTGVNSPLHF. This chain links TRBV5-4 with TRBJ1-6; possibly TRBD1 for D (6 bases). V was cut by 0 bases and J by 6 bases, with 13 bases left in between. This CDR3 comprises 16 residues. Germline V gene data show CDR1 as SGHNT and CDR2 as YYREEE (reference sequence).

This clone occurred a few times. The rearrangement joins TRBV6-1 to TRBJ1-2; no reliable D call. This CDR3 spans 14 amino acids. Germline V gene lookup returns CDR1 MNHNS and CDR2 SASEGT. The germline V and J ends were trimmed by 2 bases and 4 bases, with 11 bases remaining between them. In DNA form, the CDR3 reads TGTGCCAGCAGTGAACTGGGCAGGCCCTATGGCTACACCTTC. It specifies CASSELGRPYGYTF.

This clone showed up just once. This chain uses TRBV6-1 with TRBJ2-3, with D perhaps matching TRBD2 (6 bases). The CDR3 length is 11 residues. Trimming shortened V by 8 bases and J by 4 bases, and 7 bases separated the two germline ends. In germline, CDR1 is MNHNS, CDR2 SASEGT. CDR3 sequence reads: CASWGADTQYF. For the CDR3, the DNA is TGTGCCAGCTGGGGGGCAGATACGCAGTATTTT.

A note on this clone: The junction and the germline gene differ at one end; a read error may be behind it. The J gene is TRBJ2-7, the V gene TRBV19, with 10 bases matching TRBD1. Looked up from germline, CDR1 is LNHDA and CDR2 is SQIVND (reference sequence). There are 10 residues in the CDR3. CDR3 bases: TGTGCCAGACTCCGGGACAGGGGCTTCTTC. It codes for CARLRDRGFF.

This sequence joins TRBV6-1 and TRBJ1-3; no firm D call. Trimming left V 2 bases short and J 0 bases short, with 5 bases between. There are 14 residues in the CDR3. In germline, CDR1 is MNHNS, CDR2 SASEGT. The CDR3 sequence: CASSEISSGNTIYF. In nucleotides, the CDR3 is TGTGCCAGCAGTGAAATCAGCTCTGGAAACACCATATATTTT.

The chain combines TRBV5-1 with TRBJ2-7; 9 nucleotides align to TRBD1. Trimming took 6 bases from V and 1 from J; bases not matched to a gene: 5. The CDR3 loop spans 14 amino acids. The germline gives CDR1 SGHRS, CDR2 YFSETQ. CDR3 region: CASNPGTGSYEQYF. In nucleotides, the CDR3 is TGCGCCAGCAACCCAGGGACAGGGTCCTACGAGCAGTACTTC.

The V call is TRBV7-3, the J call TRBJ2-5; 9 bases agree with TRBD2. This CDR3 is 15 amino acids long. The J segment lost 4 bases and the V segment lost 1 base, leaving 4 bases of the junction unmatched. The germline gives CDR1 SGHTA, CDR2 FQGTGA. The DNA for the CDR3 is TGTGCCAGCAGCTTAAGCGGGGGGGCCGGAGAGACCCAGTACTTC. This gives the protein CASSLSGGAGETQYF.

Remarks on this clone: Sequence at one end of the junction differs from germline and may be a read error. Here the CDR3 DNA reads TGTGCCGGCAGTTACGGGACTAGCGGGACCTACGAGCAGTACTTC. Protein product: CAGSYGTSGTYEQYF. The chain joins TRBV6-5 to TRBJ2-7, with 13 bases lining up with TRBD2. CDR1 is MNHEY and CDR2 is SVGAGI in the germline V gene. The CDR3 contains 15 residues.

The chain joins TRBV2 to TRBJ1-1; D gene ambiguous. Germline lookup yields CDR1 SNHLY and CDR2 FYNNEI. V was clipped by 7 bases and J by 1 base, with 13 bases between them. The CDR3 extends over 14 amino acids. This chain's CDR3 is CASTGRGRNTEAFF. The CDR3 region has the DNA TGTGCCAGCACGGGCCGGGGTCGGAACACTGAAGCTTTCTTT.

The gene calls are TRBV2 and TRBJ1-5; D may be TRBD1 (5 bases). There are 14 residues in the CDR3. V lost 6 bases, J lost 6 bases, and 15 bases lay in between. Germline lookup yields CDR1 SNHLY and CDR2 FYNNEI. The CDR3 nucleotides are TGTGCCAGCAGGCCGCGGGGGGGTTCTCAGCCCCAGCATTTT. Encoded protein: CASRPRGGSQPQHF. The entire variable domain, with the rest obtained from reference TRBV2 and TRBJ1-5, is as follows: EPEVTQTPSHQVTQMGQEVILRCVPISNHLYFYWYRQILGQKVEFLVSFYNNEISEKSEIFDDQFSVERPDGSNFTLKIRSTKLEDSAMYFCASRPRGGSQPQHFGDGTRLSIL.

There are a few counts of this clone. The chain has TRBV9 and TRBJ2-1; 7 positions agree with TRBD2. CDR1 is SGDLS and CDR2 is YYNGEE in the germline V gene. The ends lost 6 bases at V and 2 bases at J; junction bases unmatched: 8. The CDR3 runs 15 residues. The CDR3 DNA is TGTGCCAGCAACCCCGGGGGGTCCACCTACAATGAGCAGTTCTTC. Its translation is CASNPGGSTYNEQFF.

This clone was seen a few times. CDR3 sequence reads: CASSEWGGRGSTDTQYF. DNA for the CDR3: TGTGCCAGCAGTGAATGGGGTGGCAGGGGAAGCACAGATACGCAGTATTTT. The V and J genes are TRBV6-1 and TRBJ2-3, with D perhaps matching TRBD1 (6 bases). Germline V gene sequence: CDR1 MNHNS, CDR2 SASEGT. The length of the CDR3 is 17 residues. Trimming shortened V by 2 bases and J by 0 bases, and 15 bases separated the two germline ends.

This sequence joins TRBV18 and TRBJ2-3; perhaps TRBD1 as D (6 bases). The germline V gene has CDR1 KGHSH and CDR2 LQKENI. The CDR3 spans 16 residues. Deletions cut 0 bases from V and 5 bases from J, with 15 bases between. The CDR3 nucleotides are TGTGCCAGCTCACCACCAGGACAGATGACCAGAGATACGCAGTATTTT. Translating it yields CASSPPGQMTRDTQYF.

This chain uses TRBV5-1 with TRBJ1-6; D perhaps matches TRBD1 (5 bases). The CDR3 totals 17 residues. Trimming removed 2 bases at V and 0 bases at J, with 12 bases between. Germline-derived CDR1 and CDR2 are SGHRS and YFSETQ. The CDR3 here is CASSLGAGSSYNSPLHF. In DNA, the CDR3 is TGCGCCAGCAGCTTAGGGGCGGGGAGCTCCTATAATTCACCCCTCCACTTT.

The J gene is TRBJ1-3, the V gene TRBV7-2; D is perhaps TRBD1 (6 bases). The V and J ends lost 5 bases and 0 bases respectively, with 17 bases between them. The CDR3 consists of 17 residues. The germline V gene has CDR1 SGHTA and CDR2 FQGNSA. CDR3 coding DNA: TGTGCCAGCAGCAAAGGGACAACTCGAGCCTCTGGAAACACCATATATTTT. Residues: CASSKGTTRASGNTIYF.

The rearrangement links TRBV15 to TRBJ2-1; 14 bases map to TRBD2. The J segment lost 9 bases and the V segment lost 1 base, leaving 8 bases of the junction unmatched. This CDR3 contains 17 residues. CDR1 LNHNV and CDR2 YYDKDF come from the germline V gene (reference sequence). CDR3 residues: CATSRVPGTSGGGEQFF. DNA of the CDR3: TGTGCCACCAGCAGAGTCCCCGGGACTAGCGGGGGTGGTGAGCAGTTCTTC.

The rearrangement joins TRBV18 to TRBJ1-1, with D hard to call. From germline, CDR1 is KGHSH and CDR2 LQKENI. This CDR3 has 11 residues. Trimming stripped 7 bases from V and 4 bases from J, with 7 bases between. The CDR3 here is CASLARTEAFF. The CDR3 DNA reads as TGTGCCAGCTTGGCCCGCACTGAAGCTTTCTTT. Full variable domain (rest looked up from reference TRBV18 and TRBJ1-1): NAGVMQNPRHLVRRRGQEARLRCSPMKGHSHVYWYRQLPEEGLKFMVYLQKENIIDESGMPKERFSAEFPKEGPSILRIQQVVRGDSAAYFCASLARTEAFFGQGTRLTVV.

The genes are TRBV5-1 and TRBJ2-6; 7 positions match TRBD1. The CDR3 has 16 amino acids. V gave up 1 base and J gave up 4 bases; unmatched junction bases: 5. CDR1 and CDR2 (germline): SGHRS, YFSETQ. The CDR3 DNA follows: TGCGCCAGCAGCTTGCCGAGGACAGGCGGGGCCAACGTCCTGACTTTC. Protein: CASSLPRTGGANVLTF.

The chain recombines TRBV6-5 with TRBJ1-3, with D possibly matching TRBD1 (6 bases). The CDR3 is 15 residues long. The V end was cut by 2 bases, the J end by 0 bases, with 8 bases between. Germline V lookup: CDR1 MNHEY, CDR2 SVGAGI. In nucleotides, the CDR3 is TGTGCCAGCAGTTACGGGACACGCTCTGGAAACACCATATATTTT. Translating it yields CASSYGTRSGNTIYF.